This T cell receptor beta chain was obtained from a study of cytomegalovirus exposure and HLA in healthy donors. Study-wide results and limits: The study recorded 150 to 200 TCR beta chains that were cytomegalovirus-associated.

The data were produced by immunoSEQ multiplex PCR, yet TCRdb's version contains in-frame clones alone and is incomplete. The sample lists nearly 110,000 clones; approximately 90% were seen once. Concerning this clone itself: Its antigen is undetermined.

The CDR3 covers 17 residues. Per the germline V gene, CDR1 is SGDLS and CDR2 is YYNGEE. Between the trimmed V and J ends, which lost 0 bases and 4 bases, there was a span of 19 bases. V is TRBV9 and J is TRBJ1-1; D might be TRBD1 (6 bases). This clonotype originated in a woman younger than 30 in good health and CMV-seropositive. The sequencing sample was made of PBMCs. CDR3 loop: CASSVEGHLSYGTEAFF. The CDR3 bases are TGTGCCAGCAGCGTAGAGGGACATCTTTCATACGGCACTGAAGCTTTCTTT.